Sequencing of this TCR beta chain was carried out in a study of T cells after posttransplantation cyclophosphamide. Points from the study as a whole: TRB overlap between skin or GI tissue T cells and blood was limited. Recipient CMV seropositivity and CMV reactivation strongly tracked TRB clonality. Later post-transplant blood repertoires were often dominated by donor CD8+ memory clones.

This table comes from immunoSEQ multiplex PCR, and its TCRdb copy is limited to in-frame clones, with some not included. The repertoire includes roughly 25,000 clones, roughly 83% of them detected once, and 6.3% sits in the top ten. Germline V CDR1 and CDR2: SEHNR, FQNEAQ (reference sequence). The CDR3 is made up of 13 amino acids. The J segment lost 3 bases and the V segment lost 10 bases, leaving 8 bases of the junction unmatched. Notes on this clone: Its antigen is not identified.

The chain joins TRBV7-9 to TRBJ1-2; 7 positions agree with TRBD1. The sequenced sample consisted of PBMCs. This receptor was identified in an older woman with a blood cancer, CMV-positive, and with a related stem cell donor. CDR3: CATPNRGDYGYTF. DNA for the CDR3: TGTGCCACCCCCAACAGGGGTGACTATGGCTACACCTTC.